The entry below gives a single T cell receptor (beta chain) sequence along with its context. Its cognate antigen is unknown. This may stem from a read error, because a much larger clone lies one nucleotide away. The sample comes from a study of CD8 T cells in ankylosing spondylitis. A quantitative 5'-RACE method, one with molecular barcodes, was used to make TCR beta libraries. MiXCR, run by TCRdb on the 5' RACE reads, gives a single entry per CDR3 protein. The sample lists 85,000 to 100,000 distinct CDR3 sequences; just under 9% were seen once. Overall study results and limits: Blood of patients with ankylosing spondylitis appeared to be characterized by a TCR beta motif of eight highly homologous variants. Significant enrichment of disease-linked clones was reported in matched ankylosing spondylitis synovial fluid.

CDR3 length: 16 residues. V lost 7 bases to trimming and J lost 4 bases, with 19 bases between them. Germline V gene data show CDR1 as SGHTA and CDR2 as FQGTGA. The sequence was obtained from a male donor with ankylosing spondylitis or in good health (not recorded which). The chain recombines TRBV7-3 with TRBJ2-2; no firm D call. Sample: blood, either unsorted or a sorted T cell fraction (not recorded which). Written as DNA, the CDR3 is TGTGCCAGCAACCTAACCACTGCTGGACGCACCGGGGAGCTGTTTTTT. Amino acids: CASNLTTAGRTGELFF.